These T cell receptor beta chains were read from a single sample in a study of shared clonotypes between healthy human individuals. Clones were sequenced by immunoSEQ multiplex PCR, and TCRdb holds only the in-frame ones, with some missing. The data show 2,100,000 or so clones, with around 95% seen just once and about 0.13% held by the top ten. Sequencing was performed on naive CD4+ T cells sorted from blood. Receptor source: a man younger than 35 in good health. CDR3s include the opening cysteine and the closing phenylalanine or tryptophan. D genes are given only for firm matches. For some rows the clone size is stated as once, few or many, or as a class when expanded; others skip it.

v_call	d_call	j_call	clone_size	cdr3_aa	cdr3_nt
TRBV30	NA	TRBJ2-7	NA	CAWSGSFKKEQYF	TGTGCCTGGAGTGGTAGTTTTAAGAAGGAGCAGTACTTC
TRBV10-3	NA	TRBJ1-2	NA	CASWPGTEGYTF	TGTGCCTCCTGGCCGGGGACGGAGGGCTACACCTTC
TRBV5-6	NA	TRBJ2-5	NA	CASSFSHEETQYF	TGTGCCAGCAGCTTTTCACATGAAGAGACCCAGTACTTC
TRBV5-1	NA	TRBJ2-7	NA	CASSLKRGDEQYF	TGCGCCAGCAGCTTGAAGAGGGGGGACGAGCAGTACTTC
TRBV5-1	TRBD2	TRBJ2-5	NA	CASRAEIGGARETQYF	TGCGCCAGCAGAGCGGAGATCGGGGGGGCGAGGGAGACCCAGTACTTC
TRBV7-7	NA	TRBJ2-1	NA	CASSEGRSSYNEQFF	TGTGCTAGCAGCGAGGGCAGGAGCTCCTACAATGAGCAGTTCTTC
TRBV6-4	TRBD1	TRBJ2-7	NA	CASRDRGWPYEQYF	TGTGCCAGCAGGGACAGGGGTTGGCCCTACGAGCAGTACTTC
TRBV7-8	TRBD1	TRBJ1-5	once	CASSSLPRQGLTRQPQHF	TGTGCCAGCAGCTCCCTCCCACGACAGGGACTAACGCGGCAGCCCCAGCATTTT
TRBV28	NA	TRBJ2-7	NA	CASTPSPGRGSYEQYF	TGTGCCAGCACCCCTTCGCCGGGCAGAGGCTCCTACGAGCAGTACTTC
TRBV28	TRBD1	TRBJ1-5	NA	CASRPWTGENQPQHF	TGTGCCAGCAGGCCATGGACAGGGGAGAATCAGCCCCAGCATTTT
TRBV4-1	NA	TRBJ2-7	NA	CASSQGDSFPFSYEQYF	TGCGCCAGCAGCCAAGGCGACAGTTTTCCTTTCTCCTACGAGCAGTACTTC
TRBV2	TRBD1	TRBJ1-5	NA	CASSWGQSSNQPQHF	TGTGCCAGCAGTTGGGGACAGTCGAGCAATCAGCCCCAGCATTTT
TRBV6-1	NA	TRBJ1-1	NA	CASISGASTEAFF	TGTGCCAGCATTTCGGGGGCGAGCACTGAAGCTTTCTTT
TRBV6-1	NA	TRBJ1-5	NA	CASSEEINQPQHF	TGTGCCAGCAGTGAAGAAATCAATCAGCCCCAGCATTTT
TRBV20-1	NA	TRBJ1-2	few	CSAQGQNF	TGCAGTGCTCAAGGACAAAACTTC
TRBV5-1	TRBD2	TRBJ2-1	NA	CASSLSGTSGEQQFF	TGCGCCAGCAGCTTGTCCGGGACTAGCGGGGAACAGCAGTTCTTC
TRBV2	TRBD1	TRBJ1-1	NA	CASSERGPTEAFF	TGTGCCAGCAGTGAAAGGGGGCCGACTGAAGCTTTCTTT
TRBV9	NA	TRBJ1-5	few	CASSVWGDQPQHF	TGTGCCAGCAGCGTTTGGGGCGATCAGCCCCAGCATTTT
TRBV6-5	TRBD1	TRBJ1-1	NA	CASSYSGTGGTEAFF	TGTGCCAGCAGTTACTCTGGGACAGGGGGCACTGAAGCTTTCTTT
TRBV5-6	TRBD2	TRBJ2-1	NA	CASSSLAESSYNEQFF	TGTGCCAGCAGCTCCCTAGCGGAGAGCTCCTACAATGAGCAGTTCTTC
TRBV5-6	TRBD1	TRBJ1-1	NA	CASSALQGALDTEAFF	TGTGCCAGCAGCGCGTTACAGGGGGCTTTGGACACTGAAGCTTTCTTT
TRBV11-2	TRBD2	TRBJ2-1	NA	CASSFGLEPIEQFF	TGTGCCAGCAGCTTCGGACTAGAACCCATTGAGCAGTTCTTC
TRBV4-1	NA	TRBJ2-3	NA	CASSQVGGSRTDTQYF	TGCGCCAGCAGCCAAGTTGGGGGTTCCCGCACAGATACGCAGTATTTT
TRBV15	TRBD2	TRBJ2-7	NA	CATSRSSGRPPYEQYF	TGTGCCACCAGCAGGTCGAGCGGGAGACCCCCCTACGAGCAGTACTTC
TRBV11-3	NA	TRBJ2-7	NA	CASSFEDNNSYEQYF	TGTGCCAGCAGCTTCGAAGACAACAACTCCTACGAGCAGTACTTC
TRBV19	NA	TRBJ1-2	NA	CASSKGLNYGYTF	TGTGCCAGTAGTAAGGGACTGAACTATGGCTACACCTTC
TRBV5-6	NA	TRBJ1-2	NA	CASSLVAGNYGYTF	TGTGCCAGCAGCTTGGTGGCAGGGAATTATGGCTACACCTTC
TRBV2	NA	TRBJ1-3	once	CASSGQATIGNTIYF	TGTGCCAGCAGTGGTCAGGCGACCATTGGAAACACCATATATTTT
TRBV10-1	NA	TRBJ1-6	few	CASSESSNGYSPLHF	TGCGCCAGCAGTGAGTCCTCAAATGGCTATTCACCCCTCCACTTT
TRBV18	NA	TRBJ1-1	NA	CASSPGGRSTEAFF	TGTGCCAGCTCACCCGGGGGGCGATCCACTGAAGCTTTCTTT
TRBV6-1	TRBD1	TRBJ1-2	NA	CASRETGGPGYTF	TGTGCCAGCAGAGAGACAGGGGGGCCTGGCTACACCTTC
TRBV7-8	NA	TRBJ1-4	once	CASSLELGGNEKLFF	TGTGCCAGCAGCTTAGAGCTGGGGGGTAATGAAAAACTGTTTTTT
TRBV7-2	NA	TRBJ1-6	few	CASSGGRGATMNSPLHF	TGTGCCAGCAGCGGAGGTCGGGGGGCCACGATGAATTCACCCCTCCACTTT
TRBV11-3	NA	TRBJ2-3	NA	CASSLDTDTQYF	TGTGCCAGCAGCTTGGACACAGATACGCAGTATTTT
TRBV7-2	TRBD1	TRBJ1-2	once	CASSLVGTGQYGYTF	TGTGCCAGCAGCTTAGTCGGGACAGGGCAGTATGGCTACACCTTC
TRBV30	TRBD2	TRBJ2-7	NA	CAWSASGLAQYF	TGTGCCTGGAGTGCTAGCGGGCTAGCCCAGTACTTC
TRBV7-8	NA	TRBJ1-4	NA	CASSPRDRNEKLFF	TGTGCCAGCAGCCCCAGGGACCGTAATGAAAAACTGTTTTTT
TRBV19	TRBD2	TRBJ2-3	NA	CASSGLAGYTDTQYF	TGTGCCAGTAGTGGACTAGCGGGATACACAGATACGCAGTATTTT
TRBV28	TRBD1	TRBJ1-5	NA	CASTLTGEGQPQHF	TGTGCCAGCACCTTGACAGGGGAGGGTCAGCCCCAGCATTTT
TRBV7-9	NA	TRBJ1-4	NA	CASSHWRVQATNEKLFF	TGTGCCAGCAGCCATTGGAGGGTGCAGGCAACTAATGAAAAACTGTTTTTT
TRBV19	NA	TRBJ1-5	NA	CASSEQVTGNQPQHF	TGTGCCAGTTCTGAACAGGTAACAGGCAATCAGCCCCAGCATTTT
TRBV30	TRBD2	TRBJ2-3	NA	CAWSGTRTSGRGGTQYF	TGTGCCTGGAGTGGTACCCGGACTAGCGGGAGGGGTGGTACGCAGTATTTT
TRBV6-1	NA	TRBJ1-3	once	CASSEHSLGNTIYF	TGTGCCAGCAGTGAACACAGTCTTGGAAACACCATATATTTT
TRBV15	NA	TRBJ1-3	NA	CATSRDPSSSGNTIYF	TGTGCCACCAGCAGAGATCCCTCGAGCTCTGGAAACACCATATATTTT
TRBV28	NA	TRBJ1-2	NA	CASSYRAGYTF	TGTGCCAGCAGCTACCGGGCTGGCTACACCTTC
TRBV2	NA	TRBJ2-2	NA	CASSGRLGTGELFF	TGTGCCAGCAGTGGAAGGTTGGGCACCGGGGAGCTGTTTTTT
TRBV2	NA	TRBJ1-2	once	CASSVGSGKGGYTF	TGTGCCAGCAGTGTTGGCTCCGGTAAAGGAGGCTACACCTTC
TRBV5-4	TRBD1	TRBJ1-6	NA	CASSYSTGQGANSPLHF	TGTGCCAGCAGCTACAGTACTGGACAGGGGGCTAATTCACCCCTCCACTTT
TRBV19	NA	TRBJ1-1	NA	CASSGLGKLDTEAFF	TGTGCCAGTAGTGGGTTGGGAAAACTCGACACTGAAGCTTTCTTT
TRBV7-2	NA	TRBJ1-3	NA	CASSLDVSGNTIYF	TGTGCCAGCAGCTTAGACGTCTCTGGAAACACCATATATTTT
TRBV6-1	NA	TRBJ2-5	NA	CASTVEGVEKTQYF	TGTGCCAGCACGGTGGAGGGGGTGGAGAAGACCCAGTACTTC
TRBV19	NA	TRBJ2-5	NA	CASSTGGFQETQYF	TGTGCCAGTAGTACTGGGGGGTTTCAAGAGACCCAGTACTTC
TRBV5-6	NA	TRBJ2-1	NA	CASSLLGASLSYNEQFF	TGTGCCAGCAGCTTGTTGGGAGCGAGCCTATCCTACAATGAGCAGTTCTTC
TRBV7-2	NA	TRBJ1-1	NA	CASSRGLPGSVKNTEAFF	TGTGCCAGCAGCCGCGGGCTTCCGGGGTCTGTAAAAAACACTGAAGCTTTCTTT
TRBV19	NA	TRBJ2-2	NA	CASSTLGTGELFF	TGTGCCAGTAGTACCCTGGGAACCGGGGAGCTGTTTTTT
TRBV28	TRBD2	TRBJ2-5	NA	CASSPLAGPQETQYF	TGTGCCAGCAGTCCGCTAGCGGGCCCTCAAGAGACCCAGTACTTC
TRBV7-9	NA	TRBJ1-5	NA	CASSPQGNQPQHF	TGTGCCAGCAGCCCCCAGGGGAATCAGCCCCAGCATTTT
TRBV5-4	TRBD1	TRBJ2-2	NA	CASSSMGQGEGELFF	TGTGCCAGCAGCTCAATGGGACAGGGGGAGGGGGAGCTGTTTTTT